Below, 22 T cell receptor beta chains from the same sample are listed, as sequenced in a study of blood T cell repertoires in COVID-19 (dated by TCRdb to the early 2020s). The library came from the immunoSEQ multiplex PCR assay. Here the immuneACCESS table is served through TCRdb, limited to in-frame sequences with V and J called. Missing clones are a known gap in these copies; in checked studies unresolved V genes cover under half, and the rest lacks a known reason. The sample table lists 140,000 or so clones, roughly 90% of them with a count of one. The top ten clonotypes cover about 1.5% of the sample. Specimen: peripheral blood. The receptors come from a human donor in a cohort sampled during active COVID-19.

The chain joins TRBV15 to TRBJ2-5; TRBD2 agrees at 8 bases. CDR1 and CDR2 (germline): LNHNV, YYDKDF (reference sequence). The V and J ends lost 5 bases and 5 bases, in that order; junction bases with no gene match: 13. This CDR3 has 16 residues. CDR3 in DNA: TGTGCCACCAGCGGACCAACGGGGGGGAACGGGGAGACCCAGTACTTC. As protein: CATSGPTGGNGETQYF.

The gene calls are TRBV7-3 and TRBJ2-1; 7 positions match TRBD1. The junction had 2 bases not matched to a gene; V was cut back by 0 bases and J by 6 bases. This CDR3 is built from 14 residues. CDR1 is SGHTA, CDR2 FQGTGA, per germline. The CDR3 reads CASSLTGQANEQFF. The CDR3 coding sequence is TGTGCCAGCAGCTTAACAGGACAGGCCAATGAGCAGTTCTTC.

This chain uses TRBV19 with TRBJ2-5; the D gene is possibly TRBD1 (5 bases). Germline-derived CDR1 and CDR2 are LNHDA and SQIVND (reference sequence). V lost 1 base to trimming and J lost 4 bases, with 7 bases between them. CDR3 length: 13 residues. CDR3 DNA sequence: TGTGCCAGTAGTATAGGTAGGGGAGAGACCCAGTACTTC. This codes for CASSIGRGETQYF.

This CDR3 reads CASSPRERNYGYTF. The DNA for the CDR3 is TGTGCCAGCAGCCCCCGCGAGAGAAACTATGGCTACACCTTC. J is TRBJ1-2 and V is TRBV27; D unresolved. CDR1 MNHEY and CDR2 SMNVEV come from the germline V gene (reference sequence). The length of the CDR3 is 14 residues. V was trimmed by 6 bases and J by 2 bases, leaving 13 bases between them.

The chain uses TRBV7-9 and TRBJ2-3; D call uncertain. The CDR3 contains 12 residues. Trimming cost V 5 bases and J 4 bases, with 7 bases left between them. CDR1 is SEHNR and CDR2 is FQNEAQ in the germline V gene (reference sequence). The CDR3 bases are TGTGCCAGCAGCCCAATTCCAGATACGCAGTATTTT. Encoded protein: CASSPIPDTQYF.

The chain carries TRBV9 and TRBJ2-1, with D tentatively TRBD2 (6 bases). V lost 0 bases, J lost 7 bases, and 14 bases lay in between. The CDR3 runs to 15 residues. The germline V gene encodes CDR1 SGDLS and CDR2 YYNGEE. CDR3 bases: TGTGCCAGCAGCGTAGTAGCCCTAGCGCGAAATGAGCAGTTCTTC. Translated: CASSVVALARNEQFF.

This clone has only a few counts. The chain employs TRBV6-6 and TRBJ2-5; TRBD2 might be the D (6 bases). CDR1 MNHNY and CDR2 SVGAGI come from the germline V gene (reference sequence). The CDR3 runs 13 residues. Between the trimmed V and J ends, which lost 2 bases and 5 bases, there was a span of 9 bases. The CDR3 is CASSYGGAETQYF. CDR3 DNA sequence: TGTGCCAGCAGTTACGGAGGGGCTGAGACCCAGTACTTC.

The rearrangement links TRBV7-6 to TRBJ2-5; 12 bases are shared with TRBD2. This CDR3 comprises 16 residues. Trimming at V came to 4 bases and at J to 4 bases, leaving 7 bases not matched to a gene. Germline CDR1 reads SGHVS; CDR2 reads FNYEAQ. The CDR3 sequence is CASSSPSGGVGETQYF. The CDR3 nucleotides are TGTGCCAGCAGCTCACCTAGCGGGGGGGTTGGAGAGACCCAGTACTTC.

J is TRBJ1-2 and V is TRBV9; D call uncertain. The CDR3 covers 13 residues. V was trimmed by 3 bases and J by 1 base, leaving 7 bases between them. Germline V lookup: CDR1 SGDLS, CDR2 YYNGEE. CDR3 sequence: CASSATFNYGYTF. As DNA, the CDR3 is TGTGCCAGCAGCGCTACCTTTAACTATGGCTACACCTTC.

The chain carries TRBV5-1 and TRBJ2-3, with 7 bases aligning to TRBD1. Germline assignment: CDR1 SGHRS and CDR2 YFSETQ. V trimming: 4 bases; J trimming: 5 bases; junction bases outside the gene matches: 7. The CDR3 has 14 amino acids. The CDR3 reads CASSGTGAGDTQYF. Here the CDR3 DNA reads TGCGCCAGCAGCGGCACAGGGGCTGGAGATACGCAGTATTTT.

The CDR3 sequence: CASSLTGDSPLHF. CDR3 DNA sequence: TGCGCCAGCAGCTTGACAGGGGACTCACCCCTCCACTTT. The rearrangement links TRBV5-1 to TRBJ1-6, with 7 bases identical to TRBD1. V was clipped by 1 base and J by 10 bases; unmatched bases: 2. The CDR3 loop spans 13 amino acids. Germline values: CDR1 SGHRS, CDR2 YFSETQ.

The rearrangement joins TRBV7-6 to TRBJ1-1; 8 bases match TRBD1. The V gene end was trimmed by 2 bases and the J gene end by 2 bases; junction bases not matched to a gene: 4. Germline V lookup: CDR1 SGHVS, CDR2 FNYEAQ. The CDR3 covers 15 residues. The CDR3 nucleotides read TGTGCCAGCAGCTTAAAGACAGGGGCTAACACTGAAGCTTTCTTT. This sequence encodes CASSLKTGANTEAFF.

The V and J genes are TRBV4-3 and TRBJ1-1; perhaps TRBD1 as D (6 bases). The length of the CDR3 is 16 residues. CDR1 is LGHNA and CDR2 is YSLEER in the germline V gene. V was shortened by 0 bases and J by 2 bases, with 13 bases between the two germline ends. The CDR3 sequence: CASSQDLRQANTEAFF. The DNA of the CDR3 is TGCGCCAGCAGCCAAGATCTAAGACAGGCCAACACTGAAGCTTTCTTT.

The rearrangement uses TRBV18 and TRBJ1-6; 9 bases align to TRBD1. V shed 6 bases, J shed 4 bases, and the junction held 10 bases outside the gene matches. Germline values: CDR1 KGHSH, CDR2 LQKENI. The CDR3 extends over 17 amino acids. For the CDR3, the DNA is TGTGCCAGCTCTTACGGCCCCGGACAGGGGTATAATTCACCCCTCCACTTT. Its protein product is CASSYGPGQGYNSPLHF.

The chain combines TRBV29-1 with TRBJ2-7; D perhaps matches TRBD1 (5 bases). The germline gives CDR1 SQVTM, CDR2 ANQGSEA. This CDR3 is 10 amino acids long. The CDR3 DNA is TGCAGCGTTACCAGAGGTCTGGGGCGCGTC. Residues: CSVTRGLGRV.

This rearrangement joins TRBV4-2 to TRBJ2-1; 10 nucleotides match TRBD1. This CDR3 comprises 19 residues. J lost 3 bases, V lost 0 bases, and 11 bases had no gene match. Germline V gives CDR1 LGHNA, CDR2 YNFKEQ. The CDR3 here is CASSQDTLGTGVFYNEQFF. CDR3 sequence (DNA): TGTGCCAGCAGCCAAGATACTTTAGGGACAGGGGTTTTCTACAATGAGCAGTTCTTC.

V gene TRBV12-2 combines with J gene TRBJ1-5; no DNA check was done on the table's D call, TRBD1. TRBV12-2 is tagged as a pseudogene. CDR3 length equals 15 residues. CDR3 residues: CASRRQGGRNQPQHF. CDR3 coding DNA: TGTGCAAGTCGCCGACAGGGCGGACGCAATCAGCCCCAGCATTTT.

The chain links TRBV29-1 to TRBJ1-1; D not resolved. Trimming cost V 6 bases and J 4 bases, with 15 bases left between them. The CDR3 runs 13 residues. Germline assignment: CDR1 SQVTM and CDR2 ANQGSEA. CDR3 loop: CSVGGYGSTEAFF. The CDR3, as DNA: TGCAGCGTCGGCGGTTATGGGAGCACTGAAGCTTTCTTT.

The chain couples TRBV3-1 (or the pseudogene TRBV3-2) to TRBJ1-6, with D perhaps matching TRBD1 (6 bases). V dropped 3 bases and J dropped 5 bases, with 11 bases sitting between them. The CDR3 contains 15 residues. Germline CDR1 reads LGHDT; CDR2 reads YNNKEL (reference sequence). CDR3 amino acids: CASSHAQGDNSPLHF. The CDR3 DNA is TGTGCCAGCAGCCATGCACAGGGCGATAATTCACCCCTCCACTTT.

Only a few counts were recorded for this clone. The gene calls are TRBV2 and TRBJ1-4; 8 bases map to TRBD1. CDR1 SNHLY and CDR2 FYNNEI come from the germline V gene. The CDR3 sequence is 16 residues long. With 5 bases clipped from V and 2 bases from J, the junction kept 7 bases outside the gene matches. The CDR3 loop reads CASSRQGIRTNEKLFF. Here the CDR3 DNA reads TGTGCCAGCAGTCGACAGGGGATTCGGACTAATGAAAAACTGTTTTTT. Drawing the rest from reference TRBV2 and TRBJ1-4, the complete variable domain is EPEVTQTPSHQVTQMGQEVILRCVPISNHLYFYWYRQILGQKVEFLVSFYNNEISEKSEIFDDQFSVERPDGSNFTLKIRSTKLEDSAMYFCASSRQGIRTNEKLFFGSGTQLSVL.

The chain has TRBV14 and TRBJ1-2; the D is unclear. V was clipped by 1 base and J by 7 bases, with 7 bases between them. The CDR3 covers 12 residues. Germline V gives CDR1 SGHDN, CDR2 FVKESK. The CDR3 region has the DNA TGTGCCAGCAGCCAAGCCTGGAGTGGCTACACCTTC. This sequence encodes CASSQAWSGYTF.

The rearrangement links TRBV2 to TRBJ2-1; 7 bases are shared with TRBD1. The CDR3 covers 12 residues. Germline trimming cut 7 bases from V and 4 bases from J; bases unmatched to any gene: 1. Germline V gene sequence: CDR1 SNHLY, CDR2 FYNNEI. The CDR3 sequence is CASTGGYNEQFF. Here the CDR3 DNA reads TGTGCCAGCACAGGGGGTTACAATGAGCAGTTCTTC.